Following are 30 T cell receptor beta chains from one sample sequenced in a study of beta chain features in type 1 diabetes. Expressed TCRB transcripts got sequenced, as all isolated RNA was reverse transcribed. TCRdb keeps only in-frame clones here, not all; method: immunoSEQ multiplex PCR. The table has about 620,000 clones, 15% to 18% seen once. The sequencing sample was made of naive CD4+ T cells from blood. The receptors here all came from a man in his late teens or twenties in good health.

About this clone itself: Distinct nucleotide sequences in the sample also encode this CDR3. This chain links TRBV7-2 with TRBJ2-7; D might be TRBD1 (5 bases). The CDR3 consists of 14 residues. The germline CDR1 and CDR2 sequences are SGHTA and FQGNSA. The V end lost 0 bases, the J end lost 2 bases, and 8 bases lay between the germline ends. The CDR3, as DNA: TGTGCCAGCAGCTTAGCCAGGGAAACCTACGAGCAGTACTTC. This codes for CASSLARETYEQYF.

The chain recombines TRBV14 with TRBJ1-4; D may be TRBD1 (5 bases). V lost 4 bases, J lost 7 bases, and 16 bases lay in between. The CDR3 has 15 amino acids. Germline assignment: CDR1 SGHDN and CDR2 FVKESK. For the CDR3, the DNA is TGTGCCAGCAGCCCCCTTGGCAGGGCGCCTGAAAAACTGTTTTTT. Translating it yields CASSPLGRAPEKLFF.

The chain recombines TRBV2 with TRBJ2-1; 7 nucleotides align to TRBD1. The CDR3 loop spans 14 amino acids. V gave up 5 bases and J gave up 12 bases; unmatched junction bases: 13. Per the germline V gene, CDR1 is SNHLY and CDR2 is FYNNEI. CDR3 in DNA: TGTGCCAGCAGTCGGACAGGAGGTAGTATTTCGCAGTTCTTC. Translated: CASSRTGGSISQFF. The variable domain in full, with the rest retrieved from reference TRBV2 and TRBJ2-1, is EPEVTQTPSHQVTQMGQEVILRCVPISNHLYFYWYRQILGQKVEFLVSFYNNEISEKSEIFDDQFSVERPDGSNFTLKIRSTKLEDSAMYFCASSRTGGSISQFFGPGTRLTVL.

This clone was counted a few times. The chain combines TRBV7-2 with TRBJ2-7; no definite D call. CDR1 is SGHTA and CDR2 is FQGNSA in the germline V gene. V was clipped by 6 bases and J by 6 bases, with 12 bases between them. The CDR3 totals 12 residues. The CDR3 loop is CASRSGFREQYF. Written as DNA, the CDR3 is TGTGCCAGCAGATCGGGTTTTCGCGAGCAGTACTTC.

CDR3 in amino acids: CASSQELGGLFNQPQHF. CDR3 sequence (DNA): TGCGCCAGCAGCCAAGAATTAGGAGGACTGTTCAATCAGCCCCAGCATTTT. The rearrangement joins TRBV4-3 to TRBJ1-5; D is undetermined. The germline CDR1 and CDR2 sequences are LGHNA and YSLEER. The V and J ends lost 0 bases and 3 bases respectively, with 15 bases between them. The CDR3 has 17 residues.

V is TRBV5-1 and J is TRBJ1-1; a weak D match, TRBD1 (5 bases). The CDR3 loop spans 14 amino acids. Germline CDR1 is SGHRS and CDR2 is YFSETQ. The V and J ends lost 1 base and 2 bases respectively, with 9 bases between them. The CDR3 DNA reads as TGCGCCAGCAGCTTGTCAGGGTCAAACACTGAAGCTTTCTTT. Protein sequence: CASSLSGSNTEAFF.

A single count supports this clone. The chain links TRBV4-2 to TRBJ2-7; TRBD2 agrees at 8 bases. Germline trimming cut 1 base from V and 5 bases from J; bases unmatched to any gene: 7. This CDR3 is 15 amino acids long. Germline-derived CDR1 and CDR2 are LGHNA and YNFKEQ. The CDR3 coding sequence is TGTGCCAGCAGCCAAGCCCCGGGACTAGTTCACGAGCAGTACTTC. It is translated as CASSQAPGLVHEQYF.

The sample holds a few counts of this clone. This chain joins TRBV5-1 and TRBJ2-2; the D is unclear. Trimming shortened V by 0 bases and J by 5 bases, and 11 bases separated the two germline ends. This CDR3 has 15 amino acids. The germline V gene has CDR1 SGHRS and CDR2 YFSETQ. This CDR3 reads CASSLVGFETGELFF. The CDR3 bases are TGCGCCAGCAGCTTGGTTGGATTCGAGACCGGGGAGCTGTTTTTT.

This clone has just a few counts. The chain has TRBV4-2 and TRBJ2-7; 9 bases are shared with TRBD2. CDR3 size: 18 residues. Trimming cost V 0 bases and J 0 bases; bases outside gene matches: 9. Germline CDR1 LGHNA, CDR2 YNFKEQ. CDR3 sequence (DNA): TGTGCCAGCAGCCAAGATTGGGGAGCGGGAGGAACCTCCTACGAGCAGTACTTC. It translates to CASSQDWGAGGTSYEQYF.

The rearrangement joins TRBV19 to TRBJ2-5, with 8 bases aligning to TRBD2. The CDR3 runs to 14 residues. Germline CDR1 is LNHDA and CDR2 is SQIVND (reference sequence). V lost 6 bases to trimming and J lost 3 bases; unmatched junction nucleotides: 6. Here the CDR3 reads CASSSSGSEETQYF. CDR3 nucleotides: TGTGCCAGTAGCTCAAGCGGGAGCGAAGAGACCCAGTACTTC.

The rearrangement links TRBV7-2 to TRBJ2-1; D is unresolved. CDR1 SGHTA and CDR2 FQGNSA come from the germline V gene. The CDR3 runs to 12 residues. Between the trimmed V and J ends, which lost 1 base and 13 bases, there was a span of 11 bases. CDR3 residues: CASSLGPINQFF. The CDR3 nucleotides read TGTGCCAGCAGCTTAGGTCCCATCAACCAGTTCTTC.

Only a few counts were recorded for this clone. The chain carries TRBV2 and TRBJ1-2; the D gene is possibly TRBD1 (5 bases). The CDR3 has 15 amino acids. Trimming pared 2 bases from V and 6 bases from J, leaving 16 bases between. CDR1 is SNHLY and CDR2 is FYNNEI in the germline V gene. The CDR3 DNA sequence: TGTGCCAGCAGTGAAAGGGAGAGGAGGGGTGATGGCTACACCTTC. Translated: CASSERERRGDGYTF.

The table lists this clone with a few counts. The chain links TRBV10-3 to TRBJ1-3; unclear D gene. Germline V gives CDR1 ENHRY, CDR2 SYGVKD. This CDR3 region has 13 residues. Between the trimmed V and J ends, which lost 6 bases and 0 bases, there was a span of 6 bases. CDR3 residues: CAIRRDSGNTIYF. The CDR3 region has the DNA TGTGCCATCAGACGGGACTCTGGAAACACCATATATTTT.

In its sample, this clone was seen a few times. CDR3 loop: CASSSPLAGTYGYTF. The DNA for the CDR3 is TGTGCCAGCAGTTCCCCCCTTGCAGGGACCTATGGCTACACCTTC. The chain couples TRBV27 to TRBJ1-2; D may be TRBD1 (5 bases). Trimming shortened V by 4 bases and J by 4 bases, and 16 bases separated the two germline ends. CDR3 length: 15 amino acids. Germline V gene lookup returns CDR1 MNHEY and CDR2 SMNVEV (reference sequence).

This sequence joins TRBV7-3 and TRBJ2-5, with no clear D. The CDR3 spans 15 residues. The V gene's germline CDR1 is SGHTA and CDR2 FQGTGA. V was shortened by 2 bases and J by 4 bases, with 14 bases between the two germline ends. The CDR3 here is CASSLGRLDGETQYF. Written as DNA, the CDR3 is TGTGCCAGCAGCTTAGGTCGCCTAGACGGAGAGACCCAGTACTTC.

V is TRBV5-1 and J is TRBJ2-2; a weak D match, TRBD2 (6 bases). The CDR3 contains 15 residues. The V gene's germline CDR1 is SGHRS and CDR2 YFSETQ. The V and J ends lost 1 base and 4 bases respectively, with 11 bases between them. CDR3 loop: CASSLYGGLTGELFF. The CDR3 coding sequence is TGCGCCAGCAGCTTGTACGGGGGACTCACCGGGGAGCTGTTTTTT.

In the case of this clone: The same CDR3 arises from other DNA sequences in this sample as well. The chain has TRBV19 and TRBJ2-4; D is unresolved. In germline, CDR1 is LNHDA, CDR2 SQIVND (reference sequence). Between the trimmed V and J ends, which lost 3 bases and 0 bases, there was a span of 9 bases. This CDR3 is built from 15 residues. The CDR3 reads CASSISVLAKNIQYF. CDR3 coding DNA: TGTGCCAGTAGTATCAGCGTCCTAGCCAAAAACATTCAGTACTTC.

The table lists this clone with a few counts. V usage is TRBV7-9 and J usage is TRBJ2-7; 7 positions agree with TRBD2. Looked up from germline, CDR1 is SEHNR and CDR2 is FQNEAQ (reference sequence). V lost 1 base, J lost 2 bases, and 5 bases stayed unmatched. This CDR3 is 15 amino acids long. CDR3: CASSLVGRGTYEQYF. In DNA, the CDR3 is TGTGCCAGCAGCTTAGTCGGGCGGGGGACCTACGAGCAGTACTTC.

In its sample, this clone was seen a few times. V usage is TRBV20-1 and J usage is TRBJ2-2, with D perhaps matching TRBD2 (6 bases). The germline V gene has CDR1 DFQATT and CDR2 SNEGSKA (reference sequence). V lost 4 bases, J lost 13 bases, and 13 bases lay in between. The CDR3 extends over 11 amino acids. The CDR3 nucleotides are TGCAGTGCTAACCTACGGGGAGGGCTGTTTTTT. It encodes CSANLRGGLFF.

A few counts support this clone. The identical CDR3 is also encoded by other nucleotide sequences in the sample. The rearrangement uses TRBV18 and TRBJ2-5; D remains ambiguous. The germline CDR1 and CDR2 sequences are KGHSH and LQKENI. V was cut by 3 bases and J by 2 bases, with 4 bases left in between. This CDR3 contains 12 residues. The DNA for the CDR3 is TGTGCCAGCTCACCCCAACAAGAGACCCAGTACTTC. It is translated as CASSPQQETQYF.

V and J are TRBV7-8 and TRBJ1-2; 12 positions agree with TRBD1. Germline-derived CDR1 and CDR2 are SGHVS and FQNEAQ. Germline trimming cut 1 base from V and 7 bases from J; bases unmatched to any gene: 7. This CDR3 is 16 amino acids long. The CDR3 loop reads CASSLVGTGGAGGYTF. The CDR3 bases are TGTGCCAGCAGCTTAGTGGGGACAGGGGGCGCCGGTGGCTACACCTTC.

This chain uses TRBV4-3 with TRBJ2-4, with a possible D match to TRBD1 (6 bases). The germline V and J ends were trimmed by 0 bases and 0 bases, with 15 bases remaining between them. This CDR3 is built from 18 residues. Germline V gene sequence: CDR1 LGHNA, CDR2 YSLEER. CDR3 loop: CASSQDLPGELAKNIQYF. DNA for the CDR3: TGCGCCAGCAGCCAAGATCTACCAGGGGAACTAGCCAAAAACATTCAGTACTTC.

The chain uses TRBV7-2 and TRBJ1-2, with TRBD1 matching over 11 bases. V was clipped by 4 bases and J by 8 bases; unmatched bases: 9. CDR3 length: 15 residues. Germline assignment: CDR1 SGHTA and CDR2 FQGNSA. CDR3 residues: CASSSWTGGAEGYTF. DNA of the CDR3: TGTGCCAGCAGCTCCTGGACAGGGGGCGCTGAGGGCTACACCTTC.

The chain is built from TRBV19 and TRBJ2-7; no firm D call. CDR1 LNHDA and CDR2 SQIVND come from the germline V gene (reference sequence). V lost 5 bases, J lost 3 bases, and 8 bases lay in between. This CDR3 is built from 12 residues. The CDR3 protein is CASSAPSYEQYF. In nucleotides, the CDR3 is TGTGCCAGTAGTGCACCTAGCTACGAGCAGTACTTC.

This clone was recorded a few times. The rearrangement links TRBV7-3 to TRBJ2-3; no clear D. Trimming pared 5 bases from V and 9 bases from J, leaving 12 bases between. In germline, CDR1 is SGHTA, CDR2 FQGTGA. The CDR3 is made up of 12 amino acids. CDR3 DNA: TGTGCCAGCAGCCCTCTAGAGGACACGCAGTATTTT. Amino acid sequence: CASSPLEDTQYF. The full variable domain, in which reference TRBV7-3 and TRBJ2-3 provide the parts outside the CDR3, is GAGVSQTPSNKVTEKGKYVELRCDPISGHTALYWYRQSLGQGPEFLIYFQGTGAADDSGLPNDRFFAVRPEGSVSTLKIQRTERGDSAVYLCASSPLEDTQYFGPGTRLTVL.

This clone came up a few times. The chain couples TRBV7-8 to TRBJ2-7, with D possibly TRBD2 on 5 matching bases. CDR3 length: 9 residues. V was trimmed by 8 bases and J by 8 bases, leaving 7 bases between them. Germline V CDR1 and CDR2: SGHVS, FQNEAQ. This CDR3 is CASGEKQYF. DNA for the CDR3: TGTGCCAGCGGGGAGAAGCAGTACTTC.

This clone was counted once. V gene TRBV30 combines with J gene TRBJ1-4; 10 nucleotides agree with TRBD1. Unmatched junction bases numbered 12, after V lost 0 bases and J lost 17 bases. Germline V CDR1 and CDR2: GTSNPN, SVGIG (reference sequence). The CDR3 has 14 amino acids. CDR3 sequence (DNA): TGTGCCTGGAGTGTAGGACAGGGGGAAAATTCGCGTTTTTTT. Protein product: CAWSVGQGENSRFF.

This clone was detected only a few times. In DNA form, the CDR3 reads TGCGCCAGCAGCCAAGGGGGACAGGGGACCCCGGAATGGTACTTC. It specifies CASSQGGQGTPEWYF. The V and J genes are TRBV4-1 and TRBJ2-7; 10 bases match TRBD1. Germline values: CDR1 MGHRA, CDR2 YSYEKL. This CDR3 is 15 amino acids long. Trimming at V came to 1 base and at J to 12 bases, leaving 12 bases not matched to a gene.

V and J are TRBV4-2 and TRBJ1-5; no definite D call. This CDR3 contains 15 residues. V shed 5 bases and J shed 0 bases, with 11 bases lying between them. From germline, CDR1 is LGHNA and CDR2 YNFKEQ. The CDR3 is CASSSQAGSNQPQHF. The CDR3 DNA reads TGTGCCAGCAGCTCCCAGGCGGGTAGCAATCAGCCCCAGCATTTT.

This clone was picked up a small number of times. The V and J genes are TRBV29-1 and TRBJ1-1; TRBD1 might be the D (5 bases). Germline V gene sequence: CDR1 SQVTM, CDR2 ANQGSEA. Trimming stripped 3 bases from V and 1 base from J, with 15 bases between. The CDR3 runs 15 residues. CDR3 nucleotides: TGCAGCGTTGACCCCAACAGGTTATCGAACACTGAAGCTTTCTTT. Protein: CSVDPNRLSNTEAFF.